This TCR beta chain derives from a study of OX40 agonist ivuxolimab in advanced cancers. Study overall: Ivuxolimab, an agonistic anti-OX40 (CD134) antibody, was given to patients.

The CDR3 is 13 amino acids. Germline V CDR1 and CDR2: SNHLY, FYNNEI. Deletions cut 6 bases from V and 4 bases from J, with 12 bases between. Libraries were prepared by immunoSEQ multiplex PCR; TCRdb keeps only in-frame clonotypes and omits some of them. The sample lists approximately 74,000 clones; roughly 82% were seen once. This clone occurred once. This TCR was recovered from an adult with an advanced solid tumor such as melanoma, head and neck, liver or kidney cancer. The V call is TRBV2, the J call TRBJ1-2, with D possibly matching TRBD1 (6 bases). This specimen consisted of CD4+ or CD8+ T cells sorted from blood, obtained in a trial of the OX40 agonist ivuxolimab. The CDR3 is CASRLRGLYGYTF. The CDR3 DNA reads TGTGCCAGCAGACTCAGGGGACTCTATGGCTACACCTTC. Variable domain in full (rest from reference TRBV2 and TRBJ1-2): EPEVTQTPSHQVTQMGQEVILRCVPISNHLYFYWYRQILGQKVEFLVSFYNNEISEKSEIFDDQFSVERPDGSNFTLKIRSTKLEDSAMYFCASRLRGLYGYTFGSGTRLTVV.